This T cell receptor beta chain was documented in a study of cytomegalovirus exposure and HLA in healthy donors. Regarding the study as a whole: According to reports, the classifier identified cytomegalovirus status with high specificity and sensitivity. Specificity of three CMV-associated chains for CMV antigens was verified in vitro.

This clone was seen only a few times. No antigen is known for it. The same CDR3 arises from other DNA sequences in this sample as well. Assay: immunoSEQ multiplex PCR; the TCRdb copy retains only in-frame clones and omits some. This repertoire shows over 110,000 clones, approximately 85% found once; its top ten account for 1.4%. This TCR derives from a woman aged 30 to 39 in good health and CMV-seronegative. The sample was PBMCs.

Here the CDR3 reads CASSDSGGATDTQYF. The CDR3 region has the DNA TGTGCCAGCAGTGACAGCGGGGGGGCCACAGATACGCAGTATTTT. The chain combines TRBV6-4 with TRBJ2-3, with 10 nucleotides matching TRBD2. CDR3 length: 15 amino acids. CDR1 is MRHNA and CDR2 is SNTAGT in the germline V gene. With 2 bases clipped from V and 2 bases from J, the junction kept 1 base outside the gene matches.